This T cell receptor beta chain stems from a study of shared T cell receptors in the human thymus. Measured with immunoSEQ multiplex PCR; TCRdb has only the in-frame clones, and not every one. This table holds approximately 580,000 clones, about four fifths found once. V trimming: 1 base; J trimming: 4 bases; junction bases outside the gene matches: 10. This CDR3 spans 17 amino acids. Germline V lookup: CDR1 LGHNA, CDR2 YSLEER. The same sample was also studied in work on human thymus T cells. That work states: The people who donated were healthy Finnish babies having corrective surgery for congenital heart defects. Resections were taken during corrective heart surgery, and the thymus tissue came from these. Thymic and blood repertoires appeared to carry a bias in their V and J gene usage. In unrelated individuals, thymic repertoires overlapped highly, according to related research.

Sequencing was carried out using thymocytes. This receptor was identified in a boy less than two years old with a congenital heart defect. The chain combines TRBV4-3 with TRBJ2-3; 8 bases are a match to TRBD2. CDR3 sequence reads: CASSQVDGRAQADTQYF. The CDR3, as DNA: TGCGCCAGCAGCCAAGTAGACGGGAGGGCCCAGGCAGATACGCAGTATTTT.